The 12 T cell receptor beta chains below all came from one sample that was sequenced in a study of control samples from healthy donors and cancer patients. Using immunoSEQ multiplex PCR, the repertoire was profiled, and TCRdb retains in-frame clones only, with some absent. Found here are around 120,000 clones, approximately 94% of them singletons; the top ten hold approximately 1.7%. The specimen sequenced was PBMCs. These receptors were collected from a man between 45 and 60 years old with head and neck cancer.

This clone was found once. The rearrangement links TRBV5-1 to TRBJ2-2; TRBD2 aligns across 8 bases. V lost 8 bases and J lost 2; bases outside the gene matches: 8. CDR3 size: 15 residues. CDR1 and CDR2 from the germline V gene are SGHRS and YFSETQ. The CDR3 nucleotides read TGCGCCAGTCGTATAGCGGGGCCAAACACCGGGGAGCTGTTTTTT. Its translation: CASRIAGPNTGELFF.

J is TRBJ1-4 and V is TRBV2; 7 bases line up with TRBD1. Germline trimming cut 5 bases from V and 7 bases from J; bases unmatched to any gene: 7. The CDR3 runs 14 residues. Germline CDR1 SNHLY, CDR2 FYNNEI. In DNA, the CDR3 is TGTGCCAGCAGTTCGGACAGGTTTAGTGAAAAACTGTTTTTT. Its translation is CASSSDRFSEKLFF.

The chain combines TRBV28 with TRBJ1-3; D may be TRBD1 (5 bases). The CDR3 length is 14 residues. Trimming cost V 5 bases and J 2 bases, with 10 bases left between them. Germline CDR1 and CDR2: MDHEN and SYDVKM. The CDR3 is CASSRLGAGNTIYF. The CDR3 DNA is TGTGCCAGCAGTAGATTAGGGGCTGGAAACACCATATATTTT.

V gene TRBV13 combines with J gene TRBJ1-1; 7 positions match TRBD1. The CDR3 runs to 14 residues. J was trimmed by 4 bases and V by 4 bases; bases with no gene match: 6. The germline gives CDR1 PRHDT, CDR2 FYEKMQ (reference sequence). In DNA form, the CDR3 reads TGTGCCAGCAGCTCACGGACAGGCCTCACTGAAGCTTTCTTT. It is translated as CASSSRTGLTEAFF.

This clone was detected once. The chain employs TRBV19 and TRBJ2-2; D is undetermined. The CDR3 totals 14 residues. From germline, CDR1 is LNHDA and CDR2 SQIVND (reference sequence). Trimming pared 3 bases from V and 1 base from J, leaving 6 bases between. Written as DNA, the CDR3 is TGTGCCAGTAGTATCGTACAGAACACCGGGGAGCTGTTTTTT. Translating it yields CASSIVQNTGELFF.

The chain recombines TRBV19 with TRBJ1-1, with 8 bases fitting TRBD1. This CDR3 spans 13 amino acids. Trimming removed 10 bases from V and 3 bases from J; junction bases left unmatched: 7. The V gene's germline CDR1 is LNHDA and CDR2 SQIVND (reference sequence). For the CDR3, the DNA is TGTGCCACCGCCCTGGACAGGGACACTGAAGCTTTCTTT. Encoded protein: CATALDRDTEAFF.

The V and J genes are TRBV7-9 and TRBJ2-1; TRBD2 aligns across 10 bases. Germline V CDR1 and CDR2: SEHNR, FQNEAQ (reference sequence). V lost 1 base, J lost 8 bases, and 11 bases stayed unmatched. There are 17 residues in the CDR3. The CDR3 nucleotides read TGTGCCAGCAGCTTAGGGTTAAGCGGGGGGGCCTTTGATGAGCAGTTCTTC. Protein product: CASSLGLSGGAFDEQFF.

The V and J genes are TRBV18 and TRBJ1-1; D uncertain. Germline CDR1 is KGHSH and CDR2 is LQKENI. The CDR3 is 17 amino acids. The V end was cut by 4 bases, the J end by 10 bases, with 28 bases between. The CDR3 nucleotides read TGTGCCAGCTCACTGGTCGAGGGCGGCGTGATCCGGCGGGCAGCTTTCTTT. This gives the protein CASSLVEGGVIRRAAFF.

The CDR3 DNA reads TGTGCCAGCTCACCGGGGCTCAGCAATCAGCCCCAGCATTTT. Translation: CASSPGLSNQPQHF. V is TRBV18 and J is TRBJ1-5; a possible D gene is TRBD1 (5 bases). Germline V gene data show CDR1 as KGHSH and CDR2 as LQKENI. V lost 3 bases and J lost 1, with 7 bases in between. There are 14 residues in the CDR3. The complete variable domain, with remaining parts taken from reference TRBV18 and TRBJ1-5, reads NAGVMQNPRHLVRRRGQEARLRCSPMKGHSHVYWYRQLPEEGLKFMVYLQKENIIDESGMPKERFSAEFPKEGPSILRIQQVVRGDSAAYFCASSPGLSNQPQHFGDGTRLSIL.

The chain couples TRBV3-1 (or the pseudogene TRBV3-2) to TRBJ2-7; D is unclear. CDR1 LGHDT and CDR2 YNNKEL come from the germline V gene (reference sequence). The CDR3 has 19 residues. Trimming removed 0 bases from V and 0 bases from J, with 21 bases in between. CDR3 sequence reads: CASSQDPRPSTPSSYEQYF. In DNA form, the CDR3 reads TGTGCCAGCAGCCAAGATCCGAGGCCATCTACTCCGAGCTCCTACGAGCAGTACTTC.

This clone showed up just once. The chain recombines TRBV6-4 with TRBJ1-6; no clear D gene. Per germline, CDR1 MRHNA and CDR2 SNTAGT. The CDR3 consists of 13 residues. Trimming removed 4 bases from V and 7 bases from J, with 8 bases in between. CDR3 in amino acids: CASSATQNSPLHF. The DNA for the CDR3 is TGTGCCAGCAGTGCGACACAAAATTCACCCCTCCACTTT.

The chain has TRBV10-1 and TRBJ1-6; D may be TRBD1 (5 bases). CDR1 is WNHNN and CDR2 is SYGVQD in the germline V gene (reference sequence). V was trimmed by 2 bases and J by 8 bases, leaving 22 bases between them. The CDR3 runs 18 residues. The CDR3 region is CASSEGVGEVGFHSPLHF. CDR3 bases: TGCGCCAGCAGTGAGGGTGTGGGGGAAGTCGGGTTTCATTCACCCCTCCACTTT.